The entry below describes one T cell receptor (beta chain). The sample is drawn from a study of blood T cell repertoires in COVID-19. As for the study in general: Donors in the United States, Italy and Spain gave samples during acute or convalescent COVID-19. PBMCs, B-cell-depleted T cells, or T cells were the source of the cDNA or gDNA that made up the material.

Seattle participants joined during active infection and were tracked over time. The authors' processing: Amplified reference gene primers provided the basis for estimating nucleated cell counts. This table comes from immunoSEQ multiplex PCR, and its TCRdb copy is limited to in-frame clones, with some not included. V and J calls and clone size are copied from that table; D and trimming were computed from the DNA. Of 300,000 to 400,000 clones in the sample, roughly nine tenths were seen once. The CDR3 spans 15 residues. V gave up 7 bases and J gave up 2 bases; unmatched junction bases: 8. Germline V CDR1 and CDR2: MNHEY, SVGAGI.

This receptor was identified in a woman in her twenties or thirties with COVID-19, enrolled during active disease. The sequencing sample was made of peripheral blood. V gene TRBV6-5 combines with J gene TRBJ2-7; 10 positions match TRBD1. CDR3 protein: CASKIDRGLTYEQYF. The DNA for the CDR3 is TGTGCCAGCAAAATCGACAGGGGGCTAACCTACGAGCAGTACTTC.